A single sample is the source of the 25 T cell receptor beta chains below, sequenced in a study of shared clonotypes between healthy human individuals. Profiling relied on immunoSEQ multiplex PCR, and the TCRdb table lists in-frame clones only, not all of them. This sample has around 510,000 clones, with about 96% found just once. The specimen was naive CD4+ T cells sorted from blood. The subset denotes: CD45RA+ positively selected. Receptor source: a woman aged 25 to 39 in good health.

The chain has TRBV6-6 and TRBJ1-2, with 8 bases lining up with TRBD1. The CDR3 covers 14 residues. V was pared by 8 bases and J by 4 bases, with 9 bases of the junction left unmatched. Looked up from germline, CDR1 is MNHNY and CDR2 is SVGAGI (reference sequence). DNA for the CDR3: TGTGCCAGCTCAGGGGACAGGTCCTTCTATGGCTACACCTTC. Protein product: CASSGDRSFYGYTF.

As DNA, the CDR3 is TGTGCCAGCAGCGCCAGGACAGGGGTAGCGGATACGCAGTATTTT. Its translation is CASSARTGVADTQYF. This chain links TRBV9 with TRBJ2-3, with 9 bases lining up with TRBD1. CDR3 length: 15 amino acids. Germline V gene lookup returns CDR1 SGDLS and CDR2 YYNGEE. Unmatched junction bases numbered 8, after V lost 3 bases and J lost 6 bases.

This clone is a singleton in its sample. The chain couples TRBV5-8 to TRBJ2-7, with D perhaps TRBD2 (7 bases). The CDR3 loop spans 15 amino acids. Trimming took 1 base from V and 5 from J, leaving 16 bases between them. Germline V CDR1 and CDR2: SGHTS, YDEGEE. This CDR3 is CASSLFGGATHEQYF. CDR3 nucleotide sequence: TGTGCCAGCAGCTTGTTTGGGGGGGCCACCCACGAGCAGTACTTC.

J is TRBJ1-1 and V is TRBV18; TRBD1 aligns across 7 bases. Germline loops: CDR1 KGHSH, CDR2 LQKENI. J gave up 0 bases and V 2 bases, and 6 bases lay outside the gene matches. CDR3 length: 16 residues. CDR3 nucleotide sequence: TGTGCCAGCTCACCAAACGTCAGGGGGGTGAACACTGAAGCTTTCTTT. As protein: CASSPNVRGVNTEAFF.

The CDR3 nucleotides are TGTGCCAGCTCACCAATGGGAGCGGGAGGGCCGACCTACAATGAGCAGTTCTTC. Protein sequence: CASSPMGAGGPTYNEQFF. J is TRBJ2-1 and V is TRBV18; 10 bases match TRBD2. The CDR3 spans 18 residues. The germline CDR1 and CDR2 sequences are KGHSH and LQKENI. The J segment lost 2 bases and the V segment lost 2 bases, leaving 9 bases of the junction unmatched.

This rearrangement joins TRBV10-3 to TRBJ2-1, with a weak D call TRBD2 (6 bases). Germline-derived CDR1 and CDR2 are ENHRY and SYGVKD. The CDR3 contains 18 residues. V gave up 3 bases and J gave up 0 bases, with 18 bases separating them. This chain's CDR3 is CAISDPPGKEGSYNEQFF. The CDR3 nucleotides are TGTGCCATCAGTGACCCCCCAGGTAAGGAGGGCTCCTACAATGAGCAGTTCTTC.

CDR3: CASSPGTGGTGELFF. CDR3 sequence (DNA): TGTGCCAGCTCACCAGGGACAGGGGGCACCGGGGAGCTGTTTTTT. The V call is TRBV18, the J call TRBJ2-2; 11 bases map to TRBD1. This CDR3 comprises 15 residues. After removal of 2 bases from V and 4 bases from J, the junction contained 0 bases not matched to a gene. In germline, CDR1 is KGHSH, CDR2 LQKENI.

The chain has TRBV10-2 and TRBJ2-5; 12 bases agree with TRBD2. This CDR3 has 14 residues. The germline V gene encodes CDR1 WSHSY and CDR2 SAAADI. V shed 8 bases and J 5 bases; nucleotides not matched to a gene: 6. CDR3 in amino acids: CASRTSGTGETQYF. The CDR3 DNA is TGCGCCAGCCGGACTAGCGGGACTGGGGAGACCCAGTACTTC.

The rearrangement uses TRBV28 and TRBJ1-4; D uncertain. Germline CDR1 is MDHEN and CDR2 is SYDVKM. The CDR3 contains 12 residues. V lost 7 bases and J 6 bases, leaving 9 bases between the germline ends. CDR3 coding DNA: TGTGCCAGCAAGAGTATATATGAAAAACTGTTTTTT. Translating gives CASKSIYEKLFF.

The rearrangement uses TRBV4-2 and TRBJ2-5, with D unclear. Germline assignment: CDR1 LGHNA and CDR2 YNFKEQ. The V gene lost 3 bases and the J gene lost 2 bases, with 13 bases spanning the gap. The CDR3 spans 15 residues. The CDR3 DNA is TGTGCCAGCAGCCACCAATCCAAATCGCAAGAGACCCAGTACTTC. It specifies CASSHQSKSQETQYF.

CDR3 amino acids: CASRGDGQPHYGYTF. In nucleotides, the CDR3 is TGTGCCAGCAGGGGAGATGGACAGCCCCACTATGGCTACACCTTC. The genes are TRBV27 and TRBJ1-2; D is perhaps TRBD1 (6 bases). The V end lost 6 bases, the J end lost 3 bases, and 17 bases lay between the germline ends. The CDR3 covers 15 residues. Germline V lookup: CDR1 MNHEY, CDR2 SMNVEV (reference sequence).

The rearrangement links TRBV19 to TRBJ1-5; no reliable D call. CDR3 length equals 16 residues. The germline V gene has CDR1 LNHDA and CDR2 SQIVND (reference sequence). V shed 5 bases and J shed 0 bases, with 14 bases lying between them. CDR3 sequence (DNA): TGTGCCAGTAGTGTGACACAACTATATAGCAATCAGCCCCAGCATTTT. It specifies CASSVTQLYSNQPQHF.

This chain uses TRBV15 with TRBJ2-7; 7 nucleotides align to TRBD2. Germline CDR1 reads LNHNV; CDR2 reads YYDKDF (reference sequence). This CDR3 region has 16 residues. Losses at the gene ends were 0 bases for V and 4 bases for J; bases not matched to a gene: 9. As DNA, the CDR3 is TGTGCCACCAGCAGAGAAGGGACTAACCAGTGGTACGAGCAGTACTTC. Its translation: CATSREGTNQWYEQYF.

V is TRBV11-2 and J is TRBJ2-1; 7 bases fit TRBD2. The germline V gene encodes CDR1 SGHAT and CDR2 FQNNGV. This CDR3 region has 15 residues. The junction had 6 bases not matched to a gene; V was cut back by 4 bases and J by 3 bases. DNA of the CDR3: TGTGCCAGCAGCTGGCTAGCGGAAGTCTACAATGAGCAGTTCTTC. Translated: CASSWLAEVYNEQFF.

The chain carries TRBV2 and TRBJ2-7; D is uncertain. CDR1 and CDR2 (germline): SNHLY, FYNNEI. V lost 5 bases and J lost 7, with 9 bases in between. There are 11 residues in the CDR3. The CDR3 DNA reads as TGTGCCAGCAGTCCCATGAATGAGCAGTACTTC. Translated, it gives CASSPMNEQYF.

This sequence joins TRBV15 and TRBJ1-5; no reliable D call. CDR1 is LNHNV and CDR2 is YYDKDF in the germline V gene (reference sequence). The CDR3 consists of 14 residues. The V end was cut by 2 bases, the J end by 5 bases, with 10 bases between. CDR3 sequence reads: CATSRRVSDQPQHF. CDR3 DNA: TGTGCCACCAGCAGACGGGTCTCCGATCAGCCCCAGCATTTT. Together with reference TRBV15 and TRBJ1-5, the CDR3 gives the full variable domain: DAMVIQNPRYQVTQFGKPVTLSCSQTLNHNVMYWYQQKSSQAPKLLFHYYDKDFNNEADTPDNFQSRRPNTSFCFLDIRSPGLGDTAMYLCATSRRVSDQPQHFGDGTRLSIL.

The V call is TRBV10-3, the J call TRBJ1-5; D unresolved. Looked up from germline, CDR1 is ENHRY and CDR2 is SYGVKD. Trimming took 0 bases from V and 6 from J, leaving 6 bases between them. The CDR3 runs to 13 residues. The CDR3 DNA sequence: TGTGCCATCAGTGAGTCGGAATTTCAGCCCCAGCATTTT. Translation: CAISESEFQPQHF.

The chain combines TRBV10-2 with TRBJ1-1; possibly TRBD1 for D (6 bases). V gave up 8 bases and J gave up 0 bases, with 10 bases separating them. The CDR3 totals 13 residues. Germline V gene data show CDR1 as WSHSY and CDR2 as SAAADI. The CDR3 DNA reads as TGCGCCAGCGCCGGACAGCTGAACACTGAAGCTTTCTTT. This translates into CASAGQLNTEAFF.

The chain links TRBV9 to TRBJ2-6, with 8 positions matching TRBD1. Trimming took 0 bases from V and 1 from J; bases not matched to a gene: 3. This CDR3 spans 17 amino acids. Per germline, CDR1 SGDLS and CDR2 YYNGEE. The CDR3, as DNA: TGTGCCAGCAGCGTAGCCAGGGGGCCTTCTGGGGCCAACGTCCTGACTTTC. Translation: CASSVARGPSGANVLTF.

V usage is TRBV19 and J usage is TRBJ2-7, with TRBD2 identical over 13 bases. With V trimmed by 5 bases and J by 3 bases, 4 bases remained unmatched. CDR1 and CDR2 (germline): LNHDA, SQIVND (reference sequence). The CDR3 extends over 15 amino acids. CDR3 in DNA: TGTGCCAGTAGTGTACTAGCGGGAGGGGACTACGAGCAGTACTTC. It yields the protein CASSVLAGGDYEQYF.

This clone is a singleton in its sample. V and J are TRBV4-1 and TRBJ1-1; TRBD1 matches at 11 bases. Per germline, CDR1 MGHRA and CDR2 YSYEKL. The CDR3 consists of 16 residues. With 1 base clipped from V and 6 bases from J, the junction kept 7 bases outside the gene matches. Here the CDR3 DNA reads TGCGCCAGCAGCCAAGTACTGGACAGGGGGCACGCTGAAGCTTTCTTT. It translates to CASSQVLDRGHAEAFF.

This clone appeared a single time. The CDR3 nucleotides read TGTGCCAGCAGTGAAGGCGGGAGCATAGTTTGGGAGCAGTACTTC. Translation: CASSEGGSIVWEQYF. The chain links TRBV25-1 to TRBJ2-7; 7 positions agree with TRBD2. The CDR3 is 15 amino acids. Trimming removed 2 bases from V and 7 bases from J; junction bases left unmatched: 11. Germline V gene data show CDR1 as MGHDK and CDR2 as SYGVNS.

This clone was seen a single time. V gene TRBV6-1 combines with J gene TRBJ2-7; 10 positions match TRBD2. This CDR3 region has 15 residues. V shed 6 bases and J 4 bases; nucleotides not matched to a gene: 9. Germline CDR1 and CDR2: MNHNS and SASEGT. CDR3 nucleotide sequence: TGTGCCAGCAGGGACCCTAGCGGGAGCCTTTACGAGCAGTACTTC. Protein: CASRDPSGSLYEQYF.

CDR3 in DNA: TGTGCCAGCAGCTTAGGCGGCGGGGTTTACTCCTACGAGCAGTACTTC. It translates to CASSLGGGVYSYEQYF. The gene calls are TRBV13 and TRBJ2-7; TRBD2 is a possible D gene (6 bases). Trimming stripped 0 bases from V and 0 bases from J, with 12 bases between. This CDR3 region has 16 residues. The germline V gene has CDR1 PRHDT and CDR2 FYEKMQ (reference sequence).

The CDR3 reads CASSSTGRANYGYTF. In DNA form, the CDR3 reads TGTGCCAGCAGCTCCACAGGTCGAGCTAACTATGGCTACACCTTC. The gene calls are TRBV5-4 and TRBJ1-2; tentative D call: TRBD1 (5 bases). This CDR3 spans 15 amino acids. V lost 3 bases and J lost 0, with 12 bases in between. Per the germline V gene, CDR1 is SGHNT and CDR2 is YYREEE (reference sequence).